This T cell receptor (beta chain) was sequenced in a study of lymphopenia after photon versus proton radiotherapy (dated by TCRdb to the late 2010s). Background for the entire study: The study compared the immunological effects of photon versus proton radiation therapy in patients with gastrointestinal tumors who developed high-grade lymphopenia. A cohort of some 19 patients with gastrointestinal tumors who received either photon or proton therapy and subsequently developed lymphopenia was included. The goal of the study was to describe how the two radiation modalities differ in their effects on the immune system.

In the germline V gene, CDR1 corresponds to MRHNA and CDR2 to SNTAGT. CDR3 length: 14 amino acids, cysteine to phenylalanine. Only the CDR3 part of the read is kept: 42 bases, read in frame from the first base. V sheds 6 bases and J sheds 7 bases, leaving 13 bases between their ends. To note about this clone: Its antigen remains unidentified. One base away there is no much larger clone; base qualities are not given.

Overall study outcomes, separate from this receptor: Once the lymphocyte count had reached its nadir, the repertoires of photon-treated patients showed oligoclonal expansion, particularly of CD8+ Temra cells, and this expansion drove the decline in diversity. Relative stability during treatment was observed in proton-treated patients, whereas loss of naive T cells and TCR diversity and gain of effector/memory populations were observed in photon-treated patients. The survival association was assessed only in patients who died, and better survival with proton therapy was presented by the authors as a possibility rather than a demonstrated result. Across the cohort, a larger post-nadir drop in TCR diversity was inversely correlated with overall survival time among patients who died.

Libraries were constructed by the immunoSEQ multiplex PCR assay. Alongside multiparametric flow cytometry, deep sequencing of rearranged TCR beta loci was used to profile the T cell repertoires. What TCRdb holds here is the immuneACCESS table cut down to in-frame rearrangements. Part of the clones is not present; checked against another copy, under half of the missing clones reflect an unresolved V gene, and the others are unexplained. Recorded for this sample are 23,000 or so clones; around 90% of them occurred a single time. The leading ten clones occupy roughly 19% of the sample. The rearranged chain carries TRBV6-4 and TRBJ1-6; 6 matching bases give a weak D call of TRBD1. The specimen comprised peripheral blood, sampled from a patient treated with photon-based radiotherapy. The source of this sequence is a man aged 50-59 years with gastric cancer. The CDR3 here reads CASSPGGGNSPLHF. The nucleotide sequence is TGTGCCAGCAGCCCCGGAGGGGGGAATTCACCCCTCCACTTT.